These 3 T cell receptor beta chains share one sample of origin, sequenced in a study of blood T cell repertoires in COVID-19. TCRdb's copy holds only in-frame clones and misses some; the assay was immunoSEQ multiplex PCR. The sample shows 200,000 to 250,000 clones, roughly 75% of them seen only once. The sample consisted of peripheral blood. The receptors derive from a woman between 65 and 79 years old with acute or convalescent COVID-19.

The rearrangement joins TRBV3-1 (or the pseudogene TRBV3-2) to TRBJ1-2; D is possibly TRBD1 (5 bases). The CDR3 is 13 residues long. Germline V gene sequence: CDR1 LGHDT, CDR2 YNNKEL (reference sequence). Between the trimmed V and J ends, which lost 4 bases and 9 bases, there was a span of 15 bases. The CDR3 reads CASSLLNQGSYTF. In nucleotides, the CDR3 is TGTGCCAGCAGCCTCTTAAACCAGGGAAGCTACACCTTC.

This clone was found once. The V call is TRBV5-1, the J call TRBJ2-3; possibly TRBD2 for D (6 bases). In germline, CDR1 is SGHRS, CDR2 YFSETQ. V shed 0 bases and J shed 1 base, with 9 bases lying between them. The CDR3 spans 15 residues. The CDR3: CASSLAPSGTDTQYF. Here the CDR3 DNA reads TGCGCCAGCAGCTTGGCTCCTAGCGGCACAGATACGCAGTATTTT.

The chain joins TRBV18 to TRBJ2-7; D is possibly TRBD1 (6 bases). The ends were cut back, 3 bases at V and 6 bases at J, with 18 bases in the middle. This CDR3 contains 15 residues. CDR1 and CDR2 from the germline V gene are KGHSH and LQKENI. CDR3: CASSPASRDTGEQYF. CDR3 sequence (DNA): TGTGCCAGCTCACCTGCGTCCCGGGACACCGGCGAGCAGTACTTC.